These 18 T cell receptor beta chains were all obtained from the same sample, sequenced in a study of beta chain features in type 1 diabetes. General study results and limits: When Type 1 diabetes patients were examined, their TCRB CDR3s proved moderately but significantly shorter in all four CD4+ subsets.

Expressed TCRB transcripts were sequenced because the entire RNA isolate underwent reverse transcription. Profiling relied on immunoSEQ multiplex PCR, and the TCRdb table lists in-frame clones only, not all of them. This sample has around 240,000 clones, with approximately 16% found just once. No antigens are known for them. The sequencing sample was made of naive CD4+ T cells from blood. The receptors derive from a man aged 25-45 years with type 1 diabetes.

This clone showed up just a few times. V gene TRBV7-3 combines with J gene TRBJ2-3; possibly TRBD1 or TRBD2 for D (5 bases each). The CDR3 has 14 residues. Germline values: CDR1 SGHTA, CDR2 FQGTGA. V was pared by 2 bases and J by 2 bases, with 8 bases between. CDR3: CASSLRDLTDTQYF. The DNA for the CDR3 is TGTGCCAGCAGCTTACGGGACCTCACAGATACGCAGTATTTT.

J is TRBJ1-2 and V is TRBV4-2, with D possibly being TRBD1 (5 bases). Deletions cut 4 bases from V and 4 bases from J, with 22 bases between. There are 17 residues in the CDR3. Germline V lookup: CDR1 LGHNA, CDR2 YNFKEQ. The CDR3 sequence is CASSPGAGTKDSYGYTF. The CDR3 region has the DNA TGTGCCAGCAGCCCCGGGGCGGGGACCAAAGATTCCTATGGCTACACCTTC.

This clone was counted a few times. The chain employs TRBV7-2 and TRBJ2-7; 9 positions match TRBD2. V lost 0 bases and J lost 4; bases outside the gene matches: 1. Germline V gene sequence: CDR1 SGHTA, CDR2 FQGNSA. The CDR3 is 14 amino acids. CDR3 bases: TGTGCCAGCAGCTTAGCGACTAGCGGTTACGAGCAGTACTTC. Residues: CASSLATSGYEQYF.

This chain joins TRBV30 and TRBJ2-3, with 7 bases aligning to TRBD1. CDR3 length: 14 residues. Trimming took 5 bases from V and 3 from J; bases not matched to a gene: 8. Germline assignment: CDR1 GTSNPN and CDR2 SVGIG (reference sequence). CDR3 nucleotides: TGTGCCTGGGTCCGAGGGGGCTATACAGATACGCAGTATTTT. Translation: CAWVRGGYTDTQYF.

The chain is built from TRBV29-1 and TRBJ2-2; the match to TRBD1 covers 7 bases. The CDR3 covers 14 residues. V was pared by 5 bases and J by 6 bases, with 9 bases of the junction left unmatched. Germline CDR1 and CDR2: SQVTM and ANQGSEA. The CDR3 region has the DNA TGCAGCGTTTCCCTTCATGACAGGGCCGGGGAGCTGTTTTTT. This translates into CSVSLHDRAGELFF.

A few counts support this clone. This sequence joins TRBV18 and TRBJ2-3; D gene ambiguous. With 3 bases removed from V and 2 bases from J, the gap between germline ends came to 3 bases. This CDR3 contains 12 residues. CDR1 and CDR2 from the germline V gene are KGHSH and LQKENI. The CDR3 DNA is TGTGCCAGCTCACCGGTCACAGATACGCAGTATTTT. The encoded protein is CASSPVTDTQYF.

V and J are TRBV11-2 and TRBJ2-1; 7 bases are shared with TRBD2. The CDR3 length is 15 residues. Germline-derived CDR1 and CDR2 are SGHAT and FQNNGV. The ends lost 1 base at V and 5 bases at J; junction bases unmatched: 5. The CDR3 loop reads CASSLGSGLHNEQFF. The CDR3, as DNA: TGTGCCAGCAGCTTAGGTAGCGGGCTTCACAATGAGCAGTTCTTC.

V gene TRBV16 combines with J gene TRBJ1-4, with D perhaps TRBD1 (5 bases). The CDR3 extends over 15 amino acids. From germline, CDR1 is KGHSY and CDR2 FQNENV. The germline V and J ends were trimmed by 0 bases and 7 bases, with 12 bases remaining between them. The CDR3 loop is CASSQSTGEGEKLFF. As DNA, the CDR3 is TGTGCCAGCAGCCAATCGACGGGGGAGGGTGAAAAACTGTTTTTT.

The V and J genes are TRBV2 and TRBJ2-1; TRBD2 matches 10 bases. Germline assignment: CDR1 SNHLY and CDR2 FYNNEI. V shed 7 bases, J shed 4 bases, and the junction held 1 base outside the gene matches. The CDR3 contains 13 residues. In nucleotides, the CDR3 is TGTGCCAGCAAGACTAGCGGGTACAATGAGCAGTTCTTC. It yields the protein CASKTSGYNEQFF.

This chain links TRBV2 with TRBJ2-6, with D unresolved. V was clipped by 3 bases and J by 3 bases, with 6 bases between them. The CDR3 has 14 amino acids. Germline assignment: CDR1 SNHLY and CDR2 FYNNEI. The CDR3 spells CASSETGGANVLTF. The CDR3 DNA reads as TGTGCCAGCAGTGAGACTGGTGGGGCCAACGTCCTGACTTTC.

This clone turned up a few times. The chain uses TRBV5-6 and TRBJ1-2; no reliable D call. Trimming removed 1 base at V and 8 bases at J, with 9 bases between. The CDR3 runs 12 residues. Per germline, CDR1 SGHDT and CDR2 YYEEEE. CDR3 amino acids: CASSLYRNGYTF. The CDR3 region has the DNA TGTGCCAGCAGCTTGTACAGAAACGGCTACACCTTC.

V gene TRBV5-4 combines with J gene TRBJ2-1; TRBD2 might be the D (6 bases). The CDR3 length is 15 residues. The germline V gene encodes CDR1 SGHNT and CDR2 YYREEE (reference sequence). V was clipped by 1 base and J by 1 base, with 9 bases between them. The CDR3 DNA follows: TGTGCCAGCAGCTTGAGTAGCGGATCCTACAATGAGCAGTTCTTC. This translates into CASSLSSGSYNEQFF. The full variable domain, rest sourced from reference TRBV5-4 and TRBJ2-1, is ETGVTQSPTHLIKTRGQQVTLRCSSQSGHNTVSWYQQALGQGPQFIFQYYREEENGRGNFPPRFSGLQFPNYSSELNVNALELDDSALYLCASSLSSGSYNEQFFGPGTRLTVL.

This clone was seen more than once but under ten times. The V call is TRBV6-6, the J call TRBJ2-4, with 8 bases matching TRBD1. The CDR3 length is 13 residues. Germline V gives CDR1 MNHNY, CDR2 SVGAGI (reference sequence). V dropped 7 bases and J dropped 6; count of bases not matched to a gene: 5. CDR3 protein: CASTKDRVNIQYF. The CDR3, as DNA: TGTGCCAGCACTAAGGACAGGGTAAACATTCAGTACTTC.

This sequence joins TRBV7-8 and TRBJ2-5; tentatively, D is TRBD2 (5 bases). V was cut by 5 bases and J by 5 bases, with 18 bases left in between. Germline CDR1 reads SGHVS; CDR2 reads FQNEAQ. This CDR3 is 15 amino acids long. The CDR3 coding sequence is TGTGCCAGCAGCCCTGCGCGGGTGGTCCGGGAGACCCAGTACTTC. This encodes CASSPARVVRETQYF.

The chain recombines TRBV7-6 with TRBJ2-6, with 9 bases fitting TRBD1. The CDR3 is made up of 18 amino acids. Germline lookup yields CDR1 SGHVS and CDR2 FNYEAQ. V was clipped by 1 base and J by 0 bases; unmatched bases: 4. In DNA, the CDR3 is TGTGCCAGCAGCTTAGAGGGACAGGGCATCTCTGGGGCCAACGTCCTGACTTTC. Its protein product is CASSLEGQGISGANVLTF.

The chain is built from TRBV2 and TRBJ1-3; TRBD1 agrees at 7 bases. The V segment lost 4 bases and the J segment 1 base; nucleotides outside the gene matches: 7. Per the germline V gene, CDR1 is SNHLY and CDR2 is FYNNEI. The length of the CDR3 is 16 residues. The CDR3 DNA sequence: TGTGCCAGCAGTGCCAGACAGGGAACGTCTGGAAACACCATATATTTT. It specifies CASSARQGTSGNTIYF.

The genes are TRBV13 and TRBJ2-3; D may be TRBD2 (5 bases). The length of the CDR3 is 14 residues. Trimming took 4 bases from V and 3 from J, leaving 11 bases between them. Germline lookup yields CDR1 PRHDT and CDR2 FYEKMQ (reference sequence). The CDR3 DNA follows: TGTGCCAGCAGCTCTGGGGAGAGGACAGATACGCAGTATTTT. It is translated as CASSSGERTDTQYF.

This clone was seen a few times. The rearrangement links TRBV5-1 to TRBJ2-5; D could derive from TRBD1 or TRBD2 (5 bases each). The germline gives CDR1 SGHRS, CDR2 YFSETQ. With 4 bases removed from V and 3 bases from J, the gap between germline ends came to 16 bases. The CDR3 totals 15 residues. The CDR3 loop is CASSPYGAGEETQYF. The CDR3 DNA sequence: TGCGCCAGCAGCCCGTACGGGGCTGGAGAAGAGACCCAGTACTTC.